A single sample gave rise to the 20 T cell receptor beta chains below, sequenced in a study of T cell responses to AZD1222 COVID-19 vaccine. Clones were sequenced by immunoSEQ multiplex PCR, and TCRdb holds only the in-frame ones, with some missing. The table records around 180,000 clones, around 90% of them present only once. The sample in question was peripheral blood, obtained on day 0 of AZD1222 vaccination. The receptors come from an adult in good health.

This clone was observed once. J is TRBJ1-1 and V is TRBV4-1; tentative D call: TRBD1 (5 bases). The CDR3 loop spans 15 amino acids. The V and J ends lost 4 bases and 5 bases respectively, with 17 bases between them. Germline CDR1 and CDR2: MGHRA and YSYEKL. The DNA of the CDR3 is TGCGCCAGCAGCCTAGATGAAGGGACGGCAACTGAAGCTTTCTTT. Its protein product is CASSLDEGTATEAFF.

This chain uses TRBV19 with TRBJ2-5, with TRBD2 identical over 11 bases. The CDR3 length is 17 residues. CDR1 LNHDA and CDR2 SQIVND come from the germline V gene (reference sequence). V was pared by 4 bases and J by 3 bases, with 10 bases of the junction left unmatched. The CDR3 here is CASSTGLAVSVEETQYF. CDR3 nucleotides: TGTGCCAGTAGTACGGGACTAGCGGTCTCGGTTGAAGAGACCCAGTACTTC.

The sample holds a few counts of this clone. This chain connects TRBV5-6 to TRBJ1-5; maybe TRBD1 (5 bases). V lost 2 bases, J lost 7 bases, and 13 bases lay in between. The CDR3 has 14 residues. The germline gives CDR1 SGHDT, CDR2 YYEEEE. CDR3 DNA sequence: TGTGCCAGCAGCTTAGAAGGGGCAGGACAGCCCCAGCATTTT. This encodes CASSLEGAGQPQHF.

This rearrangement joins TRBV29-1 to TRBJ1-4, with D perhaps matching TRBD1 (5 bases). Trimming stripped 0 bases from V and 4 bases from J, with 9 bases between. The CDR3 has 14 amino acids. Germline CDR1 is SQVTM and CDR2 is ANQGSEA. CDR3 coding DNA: TGCAGCGTTGAAGATCCCAGGGTTAATGAAAAACTGTTTTTT. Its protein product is CSVEDPRVNEKLFF. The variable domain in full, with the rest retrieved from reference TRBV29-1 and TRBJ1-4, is SAVISQKPSRDICQRGTSLTIQCQVDSQVTMMFWYRQQPGQSLTLIATANQGSEATYESGFVIDKFPISRPNLTFSTLTVSNMSPEDSSIYLCSVEDPRVNEKLFFGSGTQLSVL.

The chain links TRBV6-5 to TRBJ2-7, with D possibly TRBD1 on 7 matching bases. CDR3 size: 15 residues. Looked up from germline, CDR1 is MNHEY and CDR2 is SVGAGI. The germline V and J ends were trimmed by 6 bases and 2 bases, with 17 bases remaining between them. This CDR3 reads CASREGDSETYEQYF. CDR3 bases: TGTGCCAGCAGGGAGGGGGACAGTGAGACCTACGAGCAGTACTTC.

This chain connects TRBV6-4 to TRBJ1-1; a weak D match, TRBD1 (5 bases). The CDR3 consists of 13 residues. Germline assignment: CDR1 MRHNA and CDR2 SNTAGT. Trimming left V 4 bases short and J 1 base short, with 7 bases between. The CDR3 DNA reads TGTGCCAGCAGTGTAGGGGAGAACACTGAAGCTTTCTTT. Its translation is CASSVGENTEAFF.

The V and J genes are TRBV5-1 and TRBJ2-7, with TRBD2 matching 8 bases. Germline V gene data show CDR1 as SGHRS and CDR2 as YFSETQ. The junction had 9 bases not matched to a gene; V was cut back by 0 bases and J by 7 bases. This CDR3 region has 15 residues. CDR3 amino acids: CASSLEAGTRGEQYF. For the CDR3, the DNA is TGCGCCAGCAGCTTGGAAGCCGGGACTAGAGGGGAGCAGTACTTC.

This CDR3 is CASSFDRGIEAFF. CDR3 DNA sequence: TGTGCCAGCAGCTTCGACCGGGGGATTGAAGCTTTCTTT. This rearrangement joins TRBV5-6 to TRBJ1-1; possibly TRBD1 for D (5 bases). Germline V gene lookup returns CDR1 SGHDT and CDR2 YYEEEE. The CDR3 is made up of 13 amino acids. Between the trimmed V and J ends, which lost 2 bases and 7 bases, there was a span of 12 bases.

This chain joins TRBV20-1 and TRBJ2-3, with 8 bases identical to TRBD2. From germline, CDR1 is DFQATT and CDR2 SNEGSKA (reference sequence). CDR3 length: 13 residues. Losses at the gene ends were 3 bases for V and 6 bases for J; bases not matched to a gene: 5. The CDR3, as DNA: TGCAGTGCTAGTGGGACTAGTTACGATACGCAGTATTTT. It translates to CSASGTSYDTQYF.

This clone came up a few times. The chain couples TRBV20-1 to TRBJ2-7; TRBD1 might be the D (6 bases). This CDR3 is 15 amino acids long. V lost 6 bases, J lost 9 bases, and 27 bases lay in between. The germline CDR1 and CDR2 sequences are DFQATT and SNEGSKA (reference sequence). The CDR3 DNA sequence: TGCAGTGCAAGTATCCGGGCTGACCAGGGGTTTGTGCAGTACTTC. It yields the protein CSASIRADQGFVQYF.

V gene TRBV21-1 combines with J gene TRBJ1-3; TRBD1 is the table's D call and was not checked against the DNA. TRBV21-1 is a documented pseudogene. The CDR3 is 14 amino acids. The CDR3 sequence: CASSGLGTGDTIYF. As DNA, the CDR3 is TGTGCCAGCAGCGGGTTGGGGACAGGTGACACCATATATTTT.

The CDR3 sequence: CASSQGLITNEKLFF. The CDR3 DNA sequence: TGTGCCAGCAGCCAAGGACTTATAACTAATGAAAAACTGTTTTTT. The rearrangement joins TRBV3-1 (or the pseudogene TRBV3-2) to TRBJ1-4; D remains unclear. V dropped 1 base and J dropped 1 base, with 7 bases sitting between them. The germline CDR1 and CDR2 sequences are LGHDT and YNNKEL (reference sequence). This CDR3 comprises 15 residues.

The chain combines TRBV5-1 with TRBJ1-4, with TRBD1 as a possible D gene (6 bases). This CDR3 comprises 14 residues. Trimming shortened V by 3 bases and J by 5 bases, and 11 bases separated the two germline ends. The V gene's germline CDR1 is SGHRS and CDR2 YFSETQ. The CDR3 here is CASSSGQKNEKLFF. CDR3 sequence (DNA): TGCGCCAGCAGCTCAGGACAGAAGAATGAAAAACTGTTTTTT.

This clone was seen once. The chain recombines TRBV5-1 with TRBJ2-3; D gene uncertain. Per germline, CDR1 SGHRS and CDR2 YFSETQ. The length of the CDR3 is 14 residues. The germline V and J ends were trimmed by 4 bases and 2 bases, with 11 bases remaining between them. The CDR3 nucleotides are TGCGCCAGCAGCCAAGACGGAGACACAGATACGCAGTATTTT. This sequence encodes CASSQDGDTDTQYF.

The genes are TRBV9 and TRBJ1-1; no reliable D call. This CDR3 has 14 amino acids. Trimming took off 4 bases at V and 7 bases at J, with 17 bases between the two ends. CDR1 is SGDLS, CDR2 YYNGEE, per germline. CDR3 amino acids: CASSPRSAGDEAFF. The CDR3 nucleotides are TGTGCCAGCAGCCCCCGATCCGCGGGAGATGAAGCTTTCTTT.

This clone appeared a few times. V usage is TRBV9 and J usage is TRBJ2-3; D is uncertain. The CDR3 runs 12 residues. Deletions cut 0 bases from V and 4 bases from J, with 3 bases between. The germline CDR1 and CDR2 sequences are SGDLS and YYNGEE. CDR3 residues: CASSVVPDTQYF. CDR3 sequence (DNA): TGTGCCAGCAGCGTAGTCCCAGATACGCAGTATTTT.

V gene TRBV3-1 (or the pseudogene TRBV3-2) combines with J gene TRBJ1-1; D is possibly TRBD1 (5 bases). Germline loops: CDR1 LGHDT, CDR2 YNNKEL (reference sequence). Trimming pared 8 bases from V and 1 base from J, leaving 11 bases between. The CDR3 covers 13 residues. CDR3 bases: TGTGCCAGCGGGGATACAGGGAACACTGAAGCTTTCTTT. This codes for CASGDTGNTEAFF.

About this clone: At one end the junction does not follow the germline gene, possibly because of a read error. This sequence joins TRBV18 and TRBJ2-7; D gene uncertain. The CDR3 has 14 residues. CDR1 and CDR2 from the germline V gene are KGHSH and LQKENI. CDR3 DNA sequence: TGTGCCAGCTCACCATATTCCGCCTCCCACGAGCAGTACTTC. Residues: CASSPYSASHEQYF.

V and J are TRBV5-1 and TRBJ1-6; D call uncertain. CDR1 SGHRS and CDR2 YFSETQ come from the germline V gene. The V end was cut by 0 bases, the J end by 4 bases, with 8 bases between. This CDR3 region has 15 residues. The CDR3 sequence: CASSLDQAYNSPLHF. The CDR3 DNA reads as TGCGCCAGCAGCTTGGACCAGGCTTATAATTCACCCCTCCACTTT.

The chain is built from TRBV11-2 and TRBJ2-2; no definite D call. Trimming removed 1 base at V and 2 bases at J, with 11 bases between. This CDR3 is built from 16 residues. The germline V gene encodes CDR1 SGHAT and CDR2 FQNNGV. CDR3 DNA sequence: TGTGCCAGCAGCTTAGTTTCCGGGTTAAACACCGGGGAGCTGTTTTTT. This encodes CASSLVSGLNTGELFF. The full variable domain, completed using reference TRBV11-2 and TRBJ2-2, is EAGVAQSPRYKIIEKRQSVAFWCNPISGHATLYWYQQILGQGPKLLIQFQNNGVVDDSQLPKDRFSAERLKGVDSTLKIQPAKLEDSAVYLCASSLVSGLNTGELFFGEGSRLTVL.